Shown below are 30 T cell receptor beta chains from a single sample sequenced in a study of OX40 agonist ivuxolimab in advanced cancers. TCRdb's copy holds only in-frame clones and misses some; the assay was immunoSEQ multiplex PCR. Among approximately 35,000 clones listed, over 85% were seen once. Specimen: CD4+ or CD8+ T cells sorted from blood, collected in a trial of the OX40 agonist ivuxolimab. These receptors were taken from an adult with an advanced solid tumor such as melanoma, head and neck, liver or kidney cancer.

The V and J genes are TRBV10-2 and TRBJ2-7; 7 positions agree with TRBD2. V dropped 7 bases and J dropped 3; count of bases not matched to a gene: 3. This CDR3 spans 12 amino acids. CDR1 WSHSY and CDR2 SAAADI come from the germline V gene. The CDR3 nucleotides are TGCGCCAGCACGGCTAGCGGCTACGAGCAGTACTTC. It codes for CASTASGYEQYF.

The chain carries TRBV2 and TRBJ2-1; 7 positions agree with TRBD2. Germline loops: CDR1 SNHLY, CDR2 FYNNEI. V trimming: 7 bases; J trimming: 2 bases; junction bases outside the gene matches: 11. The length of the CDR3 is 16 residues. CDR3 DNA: TGTGCCAGCACCCCGGGGGAGGGTACGGCCTACAATGAGCAGTTCTTC. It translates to CASTPGEGTAYNEQFF.

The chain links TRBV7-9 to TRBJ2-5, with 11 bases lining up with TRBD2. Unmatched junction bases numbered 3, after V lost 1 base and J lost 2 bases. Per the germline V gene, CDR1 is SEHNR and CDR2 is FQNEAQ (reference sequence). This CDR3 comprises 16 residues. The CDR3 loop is CASSLVASGGQETQYF. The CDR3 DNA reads TGTGCCAGCAGCTTAGTGGCTAGCGGGGGGCAAGAGACCCAGTACTTC. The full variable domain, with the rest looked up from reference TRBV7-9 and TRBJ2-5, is DTGVSQNPRHKITKRGQNVTFRCDPISEHNRLYWYRQTLGQGPEFLTYFQNEAQLEKSRLLSDRFSAERPKGSFSTLEIQRTEQGDSAMYLCASSLVASGGQETQYFGPGTRLLVL.

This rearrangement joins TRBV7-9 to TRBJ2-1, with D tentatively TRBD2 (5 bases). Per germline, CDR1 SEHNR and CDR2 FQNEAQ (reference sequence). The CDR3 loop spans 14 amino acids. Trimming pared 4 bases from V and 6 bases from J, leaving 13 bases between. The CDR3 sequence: CASSSGVTGNEQFF. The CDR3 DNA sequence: TGTGCCAGCAGCTCCGGGGTGACCGGCAATGAGCAGTTCTTC.

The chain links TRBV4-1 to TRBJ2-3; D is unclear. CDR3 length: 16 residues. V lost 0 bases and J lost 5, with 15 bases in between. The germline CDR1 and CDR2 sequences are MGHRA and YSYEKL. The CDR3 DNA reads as TGCGCCAGCAGCCAAGATAACCCAGAATATAAAGATACGCAGTATTTT. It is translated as CASSQDNPEYKDTQYF.

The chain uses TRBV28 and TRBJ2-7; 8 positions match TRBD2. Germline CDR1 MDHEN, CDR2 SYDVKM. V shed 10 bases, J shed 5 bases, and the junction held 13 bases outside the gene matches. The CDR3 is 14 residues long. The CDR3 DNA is TGTGCCACCGATGAAGCGGGAGCTTACCACGAGCAGTACTTC. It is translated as CATDEAGAYHEQYF.

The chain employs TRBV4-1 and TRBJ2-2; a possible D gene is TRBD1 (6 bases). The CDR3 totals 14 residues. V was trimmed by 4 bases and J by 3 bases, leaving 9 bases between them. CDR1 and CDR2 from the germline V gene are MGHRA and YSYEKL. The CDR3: CASSPDRYTGELFF. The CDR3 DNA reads TGCGCCAGCAGCCCCGACAGGTACACCGGGGAGCTGTTTTTT.

As DNA, the CDR3 is TGTGCCAGCAGCTTAGCCTACCTCAGACAGGATACGCAGTATTTT. Its translation: CASSLAYLRQDTQYF. This chain connects TRBV7-9 to TRBJ2-3; tentative D call: TRBD1 (5 bases). The germline V and J ends were trimmed by 0 bases and 6 bases, with 13 bases remaining between them. This CDR3 contains 15 residues. Germline-derived CDR1 and CDR2 are SEHNR and FQNEAQ (reference sequence).

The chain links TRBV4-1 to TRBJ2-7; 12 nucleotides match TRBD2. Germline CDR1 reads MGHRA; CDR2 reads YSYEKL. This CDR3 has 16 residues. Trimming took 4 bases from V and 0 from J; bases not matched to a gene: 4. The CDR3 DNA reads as TGCGCCAGCAGCCTAGGGACTAGCGGGCGCTCCTACGAGCAGTACTTC. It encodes CASSLGTSGRSYEQYF.

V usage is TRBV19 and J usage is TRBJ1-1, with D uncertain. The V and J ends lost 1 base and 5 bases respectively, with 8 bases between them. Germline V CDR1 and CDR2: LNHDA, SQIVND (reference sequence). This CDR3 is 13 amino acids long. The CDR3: CASSIGPGTEAFF. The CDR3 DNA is TGTGCCAGTAGTATAGGGCCGGGAACTGAAGCTTTCTTT.

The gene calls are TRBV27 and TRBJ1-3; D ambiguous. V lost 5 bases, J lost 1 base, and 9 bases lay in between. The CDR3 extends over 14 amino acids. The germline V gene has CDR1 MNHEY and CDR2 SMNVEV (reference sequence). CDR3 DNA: TGTGCCAGCAGTATCGGGGTGTCTGGAAACACCATATATTTT. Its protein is CASSIGVSGNTIYF.

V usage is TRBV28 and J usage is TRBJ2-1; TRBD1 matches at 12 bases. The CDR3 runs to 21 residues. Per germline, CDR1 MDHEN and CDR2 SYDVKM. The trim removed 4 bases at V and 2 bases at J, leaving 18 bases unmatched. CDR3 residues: CASSWGDRDRGPWGPYNEQFF. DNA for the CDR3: TGTGCCAGCAGTTGGGGGGACCGGGACAGGGGGCCCTGGGGGCCCTACAATGAGCAGTTCTTC. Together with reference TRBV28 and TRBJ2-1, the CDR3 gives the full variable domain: DVKVTQSSRYLVKRTGEKVFLECVQDMDHENMFWYRQDPGLGLRLIYFSYDVKMKEKGDIPEGYSVSREKKERFSLILESASTNQTSMYLCASSWGDRDRGPWGPYNEQFFGPGTRLTVL.

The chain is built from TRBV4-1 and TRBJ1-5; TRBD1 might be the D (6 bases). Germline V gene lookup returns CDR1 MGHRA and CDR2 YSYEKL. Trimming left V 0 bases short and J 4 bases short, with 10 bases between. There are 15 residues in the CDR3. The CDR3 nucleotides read TGCGCCAGCAGCCAAGATCTCAGGGGTAATCAGCCCCAGCATTTT. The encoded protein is CASSQDLRGNQPQHF.

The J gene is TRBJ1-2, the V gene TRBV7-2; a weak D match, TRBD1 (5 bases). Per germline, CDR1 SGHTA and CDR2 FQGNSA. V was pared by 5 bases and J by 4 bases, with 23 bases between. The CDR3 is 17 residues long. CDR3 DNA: TGTGCCAGCAGCCCGTCGGCAGGGAGCTTACCCCTCTATGGCTACACCTTC. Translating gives CASSPSAGSLPLYGYTF.

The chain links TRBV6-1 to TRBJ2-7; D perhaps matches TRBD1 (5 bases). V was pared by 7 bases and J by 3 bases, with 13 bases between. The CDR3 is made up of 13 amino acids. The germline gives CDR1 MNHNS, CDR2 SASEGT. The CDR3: CASTETGNYEQYF. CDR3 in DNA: TGTGCCAGCACCGAAACAGGAAACTACGAGCAGTACTTC.

This chain's CDR3 is CASSDWTASTDTQYF. The CDR3 DNA reads as TGTGCCAGCAGCGATTGGACCGCAAGCACAGATACGCAGTATTTT. This chain joins TRBV5-4 and TRBJ2-3, with D unresolved. This CDR3 contains 15 residues. Trimming took 4 bases from V and 0 from J, leaving 12 bases between them. The germline CDR1 and CDR2 sequences are SGHNT and YYREEE (reference sequence).

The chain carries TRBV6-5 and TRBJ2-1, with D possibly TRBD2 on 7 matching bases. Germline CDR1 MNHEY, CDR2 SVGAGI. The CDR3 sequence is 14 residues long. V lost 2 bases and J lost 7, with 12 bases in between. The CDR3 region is CASSYGGAGNEQFF. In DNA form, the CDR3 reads TGTGCCAGCAGTTACGGGGGGGCCGGGAATGAGCAGTTCTTC.

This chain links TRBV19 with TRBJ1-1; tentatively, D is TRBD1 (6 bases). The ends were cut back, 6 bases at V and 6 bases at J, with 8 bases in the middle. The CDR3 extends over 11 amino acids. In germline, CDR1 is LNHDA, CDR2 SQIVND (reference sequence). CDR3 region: CASRGGPEAFF. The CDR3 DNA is TGTGCCAGTAGAGGGGGACCTGAAGCTTTCTTT. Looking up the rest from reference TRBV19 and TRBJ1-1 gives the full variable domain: DGGITQSPKYLFRKEGQNVTLSCEQNLNHDAMYWYRQDPGQGLRLIYYSQIVNDFQKGDIAEGYSVSREKKESFPLTVTSAQKNPTAFYLCASRGGPEAFFGQGTRLTVV.

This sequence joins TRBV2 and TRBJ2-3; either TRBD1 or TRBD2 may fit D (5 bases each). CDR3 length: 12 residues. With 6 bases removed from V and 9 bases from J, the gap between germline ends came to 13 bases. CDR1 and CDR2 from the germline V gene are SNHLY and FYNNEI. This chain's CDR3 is CASRGPEDTQYF. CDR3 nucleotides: TGTGCCAGCAGGGGACCCGAGGACACGCAGTATTTT.

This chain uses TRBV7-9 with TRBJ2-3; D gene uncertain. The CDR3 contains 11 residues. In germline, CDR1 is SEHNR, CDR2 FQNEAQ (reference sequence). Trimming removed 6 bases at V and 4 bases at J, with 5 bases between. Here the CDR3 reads CASSVPDTQYF. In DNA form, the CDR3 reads TGTGCCAGCAGTGTCCCAGATACGCAGTATTTT.

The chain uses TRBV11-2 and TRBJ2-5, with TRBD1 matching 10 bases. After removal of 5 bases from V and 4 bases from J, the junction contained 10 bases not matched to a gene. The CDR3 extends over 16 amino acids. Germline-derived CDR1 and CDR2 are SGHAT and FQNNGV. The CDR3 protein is CASSTDRDRGRETQYF. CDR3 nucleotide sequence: TGTGCCAGCAGCACCGACCGGGACAGGGGTAGAGAGACCCAGTACTTC.

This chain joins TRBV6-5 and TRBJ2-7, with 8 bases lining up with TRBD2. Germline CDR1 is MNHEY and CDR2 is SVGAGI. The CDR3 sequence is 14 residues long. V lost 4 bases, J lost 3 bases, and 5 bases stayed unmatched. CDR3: CASSWGGGSYEQYF. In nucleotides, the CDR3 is TGTGCCAGCAGTTGGGGCGGGGGGAGCTACGAGCAGTACTTC.

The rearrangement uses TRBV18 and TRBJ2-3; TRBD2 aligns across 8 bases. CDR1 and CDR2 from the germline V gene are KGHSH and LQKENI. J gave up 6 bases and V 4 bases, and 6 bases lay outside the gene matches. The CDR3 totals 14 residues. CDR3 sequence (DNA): TGTGCCAGCTCACAAGCGGGGGATACTGATACGCAGTATTTT. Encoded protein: CASSQAGDTDTQYF.

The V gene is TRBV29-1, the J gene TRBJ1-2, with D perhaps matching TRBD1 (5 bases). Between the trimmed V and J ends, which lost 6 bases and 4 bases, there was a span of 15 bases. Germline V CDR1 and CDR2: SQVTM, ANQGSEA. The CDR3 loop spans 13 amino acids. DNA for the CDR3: TGCAGCGTCCAGGGAGAGGCCCTCTATGGCTACACCTTC. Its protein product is CSVQGEALYGYTF.

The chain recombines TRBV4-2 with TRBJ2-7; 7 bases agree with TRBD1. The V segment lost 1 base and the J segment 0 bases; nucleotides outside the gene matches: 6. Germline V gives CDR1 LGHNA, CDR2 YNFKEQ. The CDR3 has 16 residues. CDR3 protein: CASSQGTGTFSYEQYF. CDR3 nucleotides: TGTGCCAGCAGCCAAGGGACAGGAACCTTCTCCTACGAGCAGTACTTC.

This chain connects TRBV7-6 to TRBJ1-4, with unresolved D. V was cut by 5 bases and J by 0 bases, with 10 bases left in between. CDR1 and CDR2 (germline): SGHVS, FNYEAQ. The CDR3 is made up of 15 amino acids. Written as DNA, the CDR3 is TGTGCCAGCAGCCAACTGGGAACAACTAATGAAAAACTGTTTTTT. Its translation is CASSQLGTTNEKLFF. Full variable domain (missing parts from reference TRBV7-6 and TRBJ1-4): GAGVSQSPRYKVTKRGQDVALRCDPISGHVSLYWYRQALGQGPEFLTYFNYEAQQDKSGLPNDRFSAERPEGSISTLTIQRTEQRDSAMYRCASSQLGTTNEKLFFGSGTQLSVL.

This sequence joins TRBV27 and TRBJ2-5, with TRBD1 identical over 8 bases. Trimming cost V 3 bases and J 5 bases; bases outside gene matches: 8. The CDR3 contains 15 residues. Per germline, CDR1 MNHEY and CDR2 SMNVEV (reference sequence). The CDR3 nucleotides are TGTGCCAGCAGTTTCCTCGCAGGGGGCGGGGAGACCCAGTACTTC. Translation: CASSFLAGGGETQYF.

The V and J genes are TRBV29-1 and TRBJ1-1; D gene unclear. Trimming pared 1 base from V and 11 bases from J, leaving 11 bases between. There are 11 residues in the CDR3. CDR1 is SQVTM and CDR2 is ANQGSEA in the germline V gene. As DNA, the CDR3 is TGCAGCGTTGAAGTAGGAGGAAGCGCTTTCTTT. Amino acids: CSVEVGGSAFF.

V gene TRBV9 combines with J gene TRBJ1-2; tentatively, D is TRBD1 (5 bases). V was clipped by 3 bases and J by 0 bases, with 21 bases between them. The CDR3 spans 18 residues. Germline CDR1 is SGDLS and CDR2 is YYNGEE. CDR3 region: CASSGPGTSDLSNYGYTF. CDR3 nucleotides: TGTGCCAGCAGCGGACCAGGGACGTCTGACCTATCTAACTATGGCTACACCTTC.

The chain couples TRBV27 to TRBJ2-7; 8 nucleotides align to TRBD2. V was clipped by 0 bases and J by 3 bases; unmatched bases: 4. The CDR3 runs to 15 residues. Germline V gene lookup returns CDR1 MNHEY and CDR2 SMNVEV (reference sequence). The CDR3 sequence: CASSLSGGEGYEQYF. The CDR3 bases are TGTGCCAGCAGTTTATCCGGGGGGGAAGGCTACGAGCAGTACTTC.